Presented here are 2 T cell receptor beta chains from one specimen sequenced in a study of blood T cell repertoires in COVID-19. Profiling relied on immunoSEQ multiplex PCR, and the TCRdb table lists in-frame clones only, not all of them. The sample includes some 300,000 clones, nearly 90% seen only once; the top ten take under 1.1%. The source material was peripheral blood. These receptors were obtained from a woman between 40 and 50 years old with COVID-19, enrolled during active disease.

The CDR3 is CASSLGAGVNTEAFF. As DNA, the CDR3 is TGTGCCAGCAGCTTAGGAGCAGGGGTGAACACTGAAGCTTTCTTT. V is TRBV7-6 and J is TRBJ1-1; D is possibly TRBD1 (6 bases). CDR1 SGHVS and CDR2 FNYEAQ come from the germline V gene. This CDR3 comprises 15 residues. V lost 1 base and J 0 bases, leaving 9 bases between the germline ends.

The J gene is TRBJ2-3, the V gene TRBV9; 8 bases agree with TRBD2. CDR3 length: 20 residues. Germline CDR1 and CDR2: SGDLS and YYNGEE. Germline trimming cut 0 bases from V and 4 bases from J; bases unmatched to any gene: 19. The DNA of the CDR3 is TGTGCCAGCAGCGTAGGGCTCCTACCGGGAGGGCCGCCCGGCGCAGATACGCAGTATTTT. Its translation: CASSVGLLPGGPPGADTQYF.